This T cell receptor (beta chain) was identified in a study of cytomegalovirus exposure and HLA in healthy donors. Study at large: Among several hundred genotyped donors, around 77% fell in the Caucasian-associated ancestry cluster.

Overall study results and limits: Later on, analysis showed that most CMV-associated TCR beta chains appeared to be HLA-restricted.

Researchers ran the PCR with 60 Vbeta and 13 Jbeta primers. Under the authors' procedure: About 11 million of the roughly 80 million unique TCR beta chains counted in a later analysis were shared. The protocol was immunoSEQ multiplex PCR, while the TCRdb copy is restricted to in-frame clones and leaves out a portion. V and J calls and clone size follow that table, whereas D and trimming were derived from the DNA. The data show 80,000 to 100,000 clones, with 75% to 85% seen just once and around 9.9% held by the top ten. This clone has more than one count but fewer than ten. Its target is not known. V lost 1 base, J lost 6 bases, and 15 bases lay in between. CDR3 length: 15 amino acids. Germline V gene sequence: CDR1 LGHNA, CDR2 YNFKEQ.

This TCR came from a man younger than 35 in good health and CMV-seropositive. Sample: PBMCs. The rearrangement links TRBV4-2 to TRBJ1-1; D might be TRBD1 (5 bases). The CDR3: CASSQVSPGFAEAFF. The CDR3 nucleotides are TGTGCCAGCAGCCAAGTATCCCCAGGGTTCGCTGAAGCTTTCTTT.